The T cell receptor beta chain under discussion was sequenced for a study of T cells in Graves' hyperthyroidism and ophthalmopathy. Study observations and caveats: Model output signaled ophthalmopathy a median approximately 6 months ahead of onset.

Comment on this clonotype: As yet, its antigen is unknown.

It was RNA transcripts that yielded the amplified TCR beta CDR3 regions. During a first-round RT-PCR of the TCR CDR3, the HTBI primer set was used. TCRdb redid the calling of the multiplex PCR reads with MiXCR, one entry per CDR3 protein. The sample consists of 550,000 to 800,000 distinct CDR3 sequences, roughly 17% of them appearing once. This CDR3 is 13 amino acids long. With 3 bases removed from V and 11 bases from J, the gap between germline ends came to 15 bases. The V gene's germline CDR1 is KGHDR and CDR2 SFDVKD. The specimen was blood. The chain couples TRBV24-1 to TRBJ1-1; D unresolved. The TCR originated in a man between 18 and 35 years old with Graves' hyperthyroidism. The CDR3 nucleotides are TGTGCCACCAGTGATACCGGGCAGGTGGGGGCTTTCTTT. Its translation: CATSDTGQVGAFF.